Presented here are 18 T cell receptor beta chains from one specimen sequenced in a study of T cell changes during pregnancy in multiple sclerosis. Produced via immunoSEQ multiplex PCR; TCRdb's table is partial and in-frame only. The sample shows more than 80,000 clones, about 95% of them seen only once. Sequencing was performed on peripheral blood, taken in the second trimester of pregnancy. The receptors stem from a female donor with multiple sclerosis, enrolled in a pregnancy study.

J is TRBJ2-7 and V is TRBV29-1, with TRBD1 matching 11 bases. Germline V gene sequence: CDR1 SQVTM, CDR2 ANQGSEA. The length of the CDR3 is 14 residues. J lost 2 bases, V lost 4 bases, and 4 bases had no gene match. The CDR3 sequence is CSVVGQGVTYEQYF. CDR3 nucleotides: TGCAGCGTTGTGGGACAGGGGGTTACCTACGAGCAGTACTTC.

The genes are TRBV2 and TRBJ2-7; D perhaps matches TRBD2 (5 bases). V dropped 3 bases and J dropped 12 bases, with 18 bases sitting between them. The CDR3 sequence is 13 residues long. Germline CDR1 and CDR2: SNHLY and FYNNEI. The CDR3 sequence: CASSERTRWRRYF. DNA of the CDR3: TGTGCCAGCAGTGAGAGGACCCGCTGGAGGCGGTACTTC.

A remark on this clone: The same CDR3 can be traced to other DNA sequences in this sample. The genes are TRBV4-3 and TRBJ1-1, with D unclear. Trimming stripped 0 bases from V and 4 bases from J, with 12 bases between. The CDR3 has 15 amino acids. Germline lookup yields CDR1 LGHNA and CDR2 YSLEER. The CDR3 here is CASSQDGFGLTEAFF. DNA for the CDR3: TGCGCCAGCAGCCAAGATGGATTTGGGCTCACTGAAGCTTTCTTT.

V and J are TRBV9 and TRBJ2-1; no clear D gene. The CDR3 runs 13 residues. Trimming left V 4 bases short and J 4 bases short, with 9 bases between. Germline lookup yields CDR1 SGDLS and CDR2 YYNGEE. In DNA, the CDR3 is TGTGCCAGCAGCCCCCGACTTTACAATGAGCAGTTCTTC. Amino acid sequence: CASSPRLYNEQFF.

The gene calls are TRBV30 and TRBJ2-2; D ambiguous. Germline V gene sequence: CDR1 GTSNPN, CDR2 SVGIG (reference sequence). The length of the CDR3 is 12 residues. Between the trimmed V and J ends, which lost 0 bases and 5 bases, there was a span of 4 bases. The CDR3, as DNA: TGTGCCTGGAGTGTACGGACCGGGGAGCTGTTTTTT. Amino acids: CAWSVRTGELFF.

The CDR3 bases are TGTGCCAGCAGCTTGGCGGACAACTCCTACGAGCAGTACTTC. Amino acids: CASSLADNSYEQYF. V usage is TRBV5-5 and J usage is TRBJ2-7; the D gene is possibly TRBD1 (5 bases). Germline CDR1 SGHKS, CDR2 YYEKEE (reference sequence). V was shortened by 0 bases and J by 0 bases, with 7 bases between the two germline ends. The CDR3 has 14 residues.

V gene TRBV28 combines with J gene TRBJ1-4; D uncertain. Germline lookup yields CDR1 MDHEN and CDR2 SYDVKM. Trimming cost V 7 bases and J 0 bases, with 12 bases left between them. This CDR3 contains 15 residues. Here the CDR3 reads CASTQRRATNEKLFF. CDR3 sequence (DNA): TGTGCCAGCACCCAAAGGAGGGCAACTAATGAAAAACTGTTTTTT.

This sequence joins TRBV19 and TRBJ2-3; 10 bases match TRBD2. The CDR3 spans 16 residues. Per germline, CDR1 LNHDA and CDR2 SQIVND (reference sequence). V lost 3 bases, J lost 2 bases, and 5 bases stayed unmatched. CDR3 coding DNA: TGTGCCAGTAGTATGGCTAGCGGGAGTAACACAGATACGCAGTATTTT. Its protein is CASSMASGSNTDTQYF.

V is TRBV18 and J is TRBJ2-3; TRBD1 is a possible D gene (5 bases). Trimming took off 6 bases at V and 0 bases at J, with 19 bases between the two ends. Germline V gene data show CDR1 as KGHSH and CDR2 as LQKENI. The length of the CDR3 is 17 residues. Written as DNA, the CDR3 is TGTGCCAGCTCTCCCTTTGCCAGGGAAACTAGCACAGATACGCAGTATTTT. This sequence encodes CASSPFARETSTDTQYF.

This chain joins TRBV12-5 and TRBJ1-5; D gene uncertain. CDR1 is LGHNT and CDR2 is FRNRAP in the germline V gene. The CDR3 spans 16 residues. Trimming took off 0 bases at V and 3 bases at J, with 12 bases between the two ends. DNA for the CDR3: TGTGCTAGTGGTTTGGTACGAGGGAGACACAATCAGCCCCAGCATTTT. Translated: CASGLVRGRHNQPQHF.

J is TRBJ2-2 and V is TRBV5-4; 9 nucleotides agree with TRBD2. The germline CDR1 and CDR2 sequences are SGHNT and YYREEE (reference sequence). J was trimmed by 3 bases and V by 2 bases; bases with no gene match: 2. There are 15 residues in the CDR3. Here the CDR3 reads CASSFVAGDTGELFF. As DNA, the CDR3 is TGTGCCAGCAGCTTCGTAGCGGGAGACACCGGGGAGCTGTTTTTT. Looking up the rest from reference TRBV5-4 and TRBJ2-2 gives the full variable domain: ETGVTQSPTHLIKTRGQQVTLRCSSQSGHNTVSWYQQALGQGPQFIFQYYREEENGRGNFPPRFSGLQFPNYSSELNVNALELDDSALYLCASSFVAGDTGELFFGEGSRLTVL.

This chain links TRBV30 with TRBJ1-2, with TRBD1 matching 7 bases. The junction had 7 bases not matched to a gene; V was cut back by 3 bases and J by 6 bases. The CDR3 runs to 13 residues. Germline V CDR1 and CDR2: GTSNPN, SVGIG (reference sequence). The CDR3 region has the DNA TGTGCCTGGAGAGACCCGGGACAGAATGGCTACACCTTC. Translated, it gives CAWRDPGQNGYTF.

V gene TRBV4-1 combines with J gene TRBJ1-2, with 8 bases that match TRBD1. The length of the CDR3 is 14 residues. Per the germline V gene, CDR1 is MGHRA and CDR2 is YSYEKL. Germline trimming cut 4 bases from V and 8 bases from J; bases unmatched to any gene: 9. The CDR3 is CASSPTGGGRGYTF. The CDR3 nucleotides read TGCGCCAGCAGCCCTACAGGGGGGGGGAGGGGCTACACCTTC.

The J gene is TRBJ1-5, the V gene TRBV6-1, with a weak D call TRBD1 (5 bases). CDR1 is MNHNS and CDR2 is SASEGT in the germline V gene. CDR3 size: 14 residues. The V end was cut by 10 bases, the J end by 1 base, with 14 bases between. For the CDR3, the DNA is TGTGCCACCGGCGGGGCTTCCAGCAATCAGCCCCAGCATTTT. Its protein is CATGGASSNQPQHF.

The CDR3 DNA reads as TGTGCCAGCAGATCGGGACAGAAGATCTCCTACGAGCAGTACTTC. Translation gives CASRSGQKISYEQYF. V gene TRBV6-5 combines with J gene TRBJ2-7; TRBD1 agrees at 7 bases. This CDR3 has 15 amino acids. The junction had 8 bases not matched to a gene; V was cut back by 6 bases and J by 0 bases. The germline V gene has CDR1 MNHEY and CDR2 SVGAGI.

The V and J genes are TRBV1 and TRBJ2-1; the table's TRBD2 call for D was not verified on the DNA. TRBV1 is labeled a pseudogene. CDR3 length equals 14 residues. CDR3 amino acids: CTSRPLTGDDEQFF. The CDR3 coding sequence is TGCACCAGCCGACCTCTGACGGGAGACGATGAGCAGTTCTTC.

This chain uses TRBV19 with TRBJ1-2; no definite D call. The V end lost 3 bases, the J end lost 6 bases, and 11 bases lay between the germline ends. The CDR3 covers 13 residues. Germline V gene data show CDR1 as LNHDA and CDR2 as SQIVND (reference sequence). Here the CDR3 DNA reads TGTGCCAGTAGTATGGGAGGTATCGATGGCTACACCTTC. Translated: CASSMGGIDGYTF. The entire variable domain, with the rest obtained from reference TRBV19 and TRBJ1-2, is as follows: DGGITQSPKYLFRKEGQNVTLSCEQNLNHDAMYWYRQDPGQGLRLIYYSQIVNDFQKGDIAEGYSVSREKKESFPLTVTSAQKNPTAFYLCASSMGGIDGYTFGSGTRLTVV.

The chain joins TRBV9 to TRBJ1-1; D may be TRBD1 (6 bases). Trimming took off 3 bases at V and 4 bases at J, with 10 bases between the two ends. This CDR3 region has 13 residues. In germline, CDR1 is SGDLS, CDR2 YYNGEE. The DNA of the CDR3 is TGTGCCAGCAGCGAGGGGGGGGGCACTGAAGCTTTCTTT. Translated: CASSEGGGTEAFF.